The present TCR beta chain was sequenced within a study of blood T cell repertoires in COVID-19. Study-wide background: Samples came from the United States, Italy and Spain, spanning acute and convalescent COVID-19. The cDNA or gDNA used as material had been derived from T cells, B-cell-depleted T cells, or PBMCs.

Germline V gene lookup returns CDR1 SNHLY and CDR2 FYNNEI. V was shortened by 6 bases and J by 0 bases, with 12 bases between the two germline ends. The length of the CDR3 is 15 residues. As originally analysed: Nucleated cell counts were estimated from reference gene primer amplification. TCRdb's copy holds only in-frame clones and misses some; the assay was immunoSEQ multiplex PCR. That table furnishes V, J and clone size, whereas the DNA furnished D and trimming. The table lists some 280,000 clones, about 89% of them singletons. Sequenced material: peripheral blood. The sequence came from a woman aged 40-49 years who had recovered from COVID-19. The chain carries TRBV2 and TRBJ2-4; D unclear. In DNA form, the CDR3 reads TGTGCCAGCAGACCGACTGCTATAGCCAAAAACATTCAGTACTTC. It codes for CASRPTAIAKNIQYF.